This passage covers 10 T cell receptor beta chains from one sample sequenced in a study of OX40 agonist ivuxolimab in advanced cancers. The assay was immunoSEQ multiplex PCR, and TCRdb's table has in-frame clones only and misses some. Here the sample spans tens of thousands of clones, around 88% being singletons. The starting material was CD4+ or CD8+ T cells sorted from blood, obtained in a trial of the OX40 agonist ivuxolimab. The receptors were gathered from an adult with an advanced solid tumor such as melanoma, head and neck, liver or kidney cancer.

J is TRBJ1-1 and V is TRBV5-6; the D is unclear. V was pared by 1 base and J by 0 bases, with 4 bases between. This CDR3 region has 13 residues. Looked up from germline, CDR1 is SGHDT and CDR2 is YYEEEE. The CDR3 region has the DNA TGTGCCAGCAGCTTGACTGTGAACACTGAAGCTTTCTTT. Amino acid sequence: CASSLTVNTEAFF.

The genes are TRBV11-2 and TRBJ2-1, with a possible D match to TRBD2 (5 bases). This CDR3 contains 13 residues. CDR1 and CDR2 (germline): SGHAT, FQNNGV. V lost 6 bases and J lost 5, with 11 bases in between. CDR3 loop: CASRGAGDNEQFF. The CDR3 DNA reads TGTGCCAGCAGAGGTGCGGGTGACAATGAGCAGTTCTTC.

The chain is built from TRBV16 and TRBJ1-1; D not certain. The germline V gene has CDR1 KGHSY and CDR2 FQNENV. The ends were cut back, 4 bases at V and 2 bases at J, with 11 bases in the middle. This CDR3 region has 14 residues. The CDR3 loop reads CASSLTLDNTEAFF. As DNA, the CDR3 is TGTGCCAGCAGCCTCACACTGGACAACACTGAAGCTTTCTTT.

CDR3 protein: CASSTNLLTINEQFF. DNA of the CDR3: TGTGCCAGTAGCACGAACCTCCTTACGATCAATGAGCAGTTCTTC. V gene TRBV19 combines with J gene TRBJ2-1; D is ambiguous. CDR1 LNHDA and CDR2 SQIVND come from the germline V gene (reference sequence). This CDR3 has 15 amino acids. V lost 6 bases and J lost 6, with 18 bases in between.

The gene calls are TRBV7-3 and TRBJ1-2; 12 bases are shared with TRBD1. This CDR3 region has 12 residues. V dropped 8 bases and J dropped 8; count of bases not matched to a gene: 3. Germline lookup yields CDR1 SGHTA and CDR2 FQGTGA. CDR3 DNA: TGTGCCAGCGGGGACAGGGGGCAAGGCTACACCTTC. Encoded protein: CASGDRGQGYTF.

This clone was seen a single time. The rearrangement joins TRBV5-1 to TRBJ2-1; TRBD1 agrees at 7 bases. There are 13 residues in the CDR3. The germline CDR1 and CDR2 sequences are SGHRS and YFSETQ. V shed 3 bases and J 5 bases; nucleotides not matched to a gene: 2. The CDR3 DNA sequence: TGCGCCAGCAGCTGGGACAGCAACAATGAGCAGTTCTTC. Amino acids: CASSWDSNNEQFF.

A few counts support this clone. The J gene is TRBJ1-4, the V gene TRBV6-1, with a tentative D call TRBD1 (6 bases). Per germline, CDR1 MNHNS and CDR2 SASEGT. Trimming took off 2 bases at V and 4 bases at J, with 14 bases between the two ends. The CDR3 runs 16 residues. The CDR3 region has the DNA TGTGCCAGCAGTGAATTCGTGGGGGGCGGTAATGAAAAACTGTTTTTT. This encodes CASSEFVGGGNEKLFF.

This chain connects TRBV18 to TRBJ2-5; D not certain. Germline loops: CDR1 KGHSH, CDR2 LQKENI. CDR3 length: 16 amino acids. The V end was cut by 1 base, the J end by 1 base, with 13 bases between. The CDR3 DNA sequence: TGTGCCAGCTCACCACAATTAAGCAAGATCCAAGAGACCCAGTACTTC. Protein product: CASSPQLSKIQETQYF.

The CDR3 DNA reads TGTGCCAGCAGTTTCCTCGGGACAGGAGAAAAACTGTTTTTT. Amino acids: CASSFLGTGEKLFF. V gene TRBV6-5 combines with J gene TRBJ1-4; 8 bases align to TRBD1. Trimming took 4 bases from V and 8 from J; bases not matched to a gene: 6. Germline V CDR1 and CDR2: MNHEY, SVGAGI. The CDR3 consists of 14 residues.

The chain recombines TRBV7-9 with TRBJ2-7; TRBD2 matches 9 bases. V trimming: 3 bases; J trimming: 2 bases; junction bases outside the gene matches: 2. The CDR3 contains 14 residues. The germline V gene has CDR1 SEHNR and CDR2 FQNEAQ (reference sequence). This CDR3 reads CASSLAGGPYEQYF. The CDR3 DNA reads TGTGCCAGCAGCTTGGCGGGAGGGCCCTACGAGCAGTACTTC.